The text below deals with one T cell receptor (beta chain). These data come from a study of blood T cell repertoires in COVID-19. Study-level background: COVID-19 samples collected from the United States, Italy and Spain covered acute and convalescent phases. T cells, B-cell-depleted T cells, or PBMCs supplied cDNA or gDNA.

CDR3 size: 14 residues. The germline V and J ends were trimmed by 6 bases and 8 bases, with 14 bases remaining between them. Germline CDR1 KGHSH, CDR2 LQKENI. Measured with immunoSEQ multiplex PCR; TCRdb has only the in-frame clones, and not every one. The sample holds under 100,000 clones; 80% are singletons and the top ten take 9.5% to 15%. The receptor comes from a woman aged 40-49 years with active or convalescent COVID-19. This chain links TRBV18 with TRBJ1-6; a weak D match, TRBD1 (6 bases). Sequenced input: peripheral blood. Written as DNA, the CDR3 is TGTGCCAGCTCTCAACAGGGAATCGATTCACCCCTCCACTTT. Translating gives CASSQQGIDSPLHF.